This TCR beta chain was recorded in a study of blood T cell repertoires in COVID-19. Assay: immunoSEQ multiplex PCR; the TCRdb copy retains only in-frame clones and omits some. The data show tens of thousands of clones, about 91% seen once. The germline gives CDR1 SGHRS, CDR2 YFSETQ. The CDR3 is 14 amino acids. Trimming cost V 3 bases and J 6 bases, with 15 bases left between them. The rearrangement joins TRBV5-1 to TRBJ1-2; no reliable D call. The sequence was collected from a man aged 35 to 55 with COVID-19, enrolled during active disease. Source material: peripheral blood. CDR3 sequence: CASSSRPGKDGYTF. CDR3 nucleotides: TGCGCCAGCAGCTCCCGGCCGGGGAAGGATGGCTACACCTTC. Combining the CDR3 with reference TRBV5-1 and TRBJ1-2 gives the whole variable domain KAGVTQTPRYLIKTRGQQVTLSCSPISGHRSVSWYQQTPGQGLQFLFEYFSETQRNKGNFPGRFSGRQFSNSRSEMNVSTLELGDSALYLCASSSRPGKDGYTFGSGTRLTVV.